The table lists the clone carrying this T cell receptor beta chain with a few counts. Its antigen is undetermined. Trimming removed 3 bases at V and 2 bases at J, with 8 bases between. CDR3 length: 14 residues. Germline CDR1 LNHDA, CDR2 SQIVND (reference sequence). The data originate from a study of vaccination effects on CD4 cells after COVID-19. On the study more broadly: Sequencing in the ViraFEST assay came after antigen-specific CD4+ T cells had been expanded with viral peptide pools, which were used to stimulate PBMC. Study-wide points: Vaccine-induced clones in healthy vaccinees cross-reacted with common cold coronaviruses in only 1 of 255 cases. Both infection-induced and vaccine-induced clones contracted markedly at late post-vaccination timepoints.

Cultured cells yielded isolated CD4+ T cells after 10 days. Either the mRNA-1273 or the BNT162b2 vaccine was given to participants as two doses. People in the vaccine group had not been infected with SARS-CoV-2 before, and their nucleocapsid antibodies were negative. The protocol was immunoSEQ multiplex PCR, while the TCRdb copy is restricted to in-frame clones and leaves out a portion. Found here are 66,000 or so clones, under 80% of them singletons; the top ten hold 2% to 3%. The TCR originated in a human donor who received a COVID-19 vaccine. Here the sequenced sample was CD4+ T cells from PBMCs cultured without peptide, taken after COVID-19 vaccination. The rearrangement links TRBV19 to TRBJ2-1; D unclear. For the CDR3, the DNA is TGTGCCAGTAGTATTGGGGTGGCCTACAATGAGCAGTTCTTC. It is translated as CASSIGVAYNEQFF.